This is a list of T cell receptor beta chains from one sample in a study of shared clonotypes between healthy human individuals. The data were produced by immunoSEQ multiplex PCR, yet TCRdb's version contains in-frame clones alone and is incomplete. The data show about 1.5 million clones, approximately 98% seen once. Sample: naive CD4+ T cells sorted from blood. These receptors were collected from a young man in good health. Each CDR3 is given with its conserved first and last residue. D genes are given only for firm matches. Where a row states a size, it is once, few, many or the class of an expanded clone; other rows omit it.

CASIGQGRAEAFF,TRBD1,TRBV2,.,TRBJ1-1
CASSLLLGGGPDYEQYF,TRBD2,TRBV27,.,TRBJ2-7
CASSLSGGRGQETQYF,TRBD2,TRBV5-1,once,TRBJ2-5
CASSLVFRGGWEQYF,.,TRBV5-6,.,TRBJ2-3
CASRPTTNTGELFF,.,TRBV2,.,TRBJ2-2
CASSVGPREGGEKLFF,.,TRBV9,.,TRBJ1-4
CASSYPGRLETQYF,.,TRBV6-6,once,TRBJ2-5
CASSGTANYGYTF,.,TRBV2,.,TRBJ1-2
CASILPARTGDSGANVLTF,TRBD1,TRBV6-7,.,TRBJ2-6
CASSSGTVGEQYF,TRBD1,TRBV5-4,.,TRBJ2-7
CASQGGTNEKLFF,TRBD1,TRBV10-1,.,TRBJ1-4
CASSLAGGKVGELFF,.,TRBV5-4,.,TRBJ2-2
CASSERGSGGNTIYF,.,TRBV9,few,TRBJ1-3
CASSYRDDTQYF,.,TRBV4-2,.,TRBJ2-3
CSVERASGSSYEQYF,TRBD2,TRBV29-1,.,TRBJ2-7
CASSLVSSSYNEQFF,.,TRBV5-1,.,TRBJ2-1
CASSIRQPPRNEQFF,.,TRBV19,once,TRBJ2-1
CASSRRDYYGYTF,.,TRBV7-8,.,TRBJ1-2
CASSAGPAYEQYF,.,TRBV5-1,.,TRBJ2-7
CASSQEWEEATNEKLFF,.,TRBV4-3,.,TRBJ1-4
CASSTGGGTEAFF,TRBD1,TRBV7-9,.,TRBJ1-1
CASSYMASSYNEQFF,.,TRBV6-5,.,TRBJ2-1
CASSDLAGAKYNEQFF,TRBD2,TRBV6-4,.,TRBJ2-1
CAWSVLSADYQPQHF,.,TRBV30,.,TRBJ1-5
CASSFGLAVSYEQYF,TRBD2,TRBV7-2,.,TRBJ2-7
CASSEAGGTGYGYTF,TRBD1,TRBV5-5,.,TRBJ1-2
CASSEYMGTGRYEQYF,TRBD1,TRBV25-1,.,TRBJ2-7
CASKDTGLAGGPNPQYF,TRBD2,TRBV2,.,TRBJ2-3
CSVEDRGQNTEAFF,.,TRBV29-1,.,TRBJ1-1
CAGPPGWERSHNEQFF,.,TRBV9,once,TRBJ2-1
CASRYREVTDTQYF,.,TRBV2,.,TRBJ2-3
CASTPTVGAGYEQYF,.,TRBV4-3,.,TRBJ2-7
CASSRTGIGTEAFF,.,TRBV6-5,.,TRBJ1-1
CASSRTASTDTQYF,.,TRBV19,.,TRBJ2-3
CASSLATGPGNTIYF,.,TRBV6-1,.,TRBJ1-3